There are a few counts of the clone carrying this T cell receptor (beta chain). Its antigen is still unknown. Using unique molecular identifiers, the investigators prepared the TCRbeta library. A single record per CDR3 protein comes from TCRdb applying MiXCR to the PCR reads. The sample records around 960,000 distinct CDR3 sequences, about 29% being singletons. This record belongs to a study of T-cell reconstitution after alpha-beta-depleted transplantation in children. General study points: T-cell counts and diversity at one year following transplant were attributed mainly to newly produced T cells. After transplant, high TCRbeta diversity at day 60 in some patients arose from surviving recipient T cells and thymic progenitors.

This CDR3 spans 16 amino acids. With V trimmed by 4 bases and J by 2 bases, 7 bases remained unmatched. CDR1 SGHAT and CDR2 FQDESV come from the germline V gene (reference sequence). V and J are TRBV11-1 and TRBJ2-3, with TRBD2 matching 9 bases. Sample: PBMCs, mostly from graft donor cells, taken 360 days after TCRalphabeta/CD19-depleted stem cell transplant. The sequence was obtained from a boy less than two years old who had a stem cell transplant for SCID, so the T cells may come from the graft donor. The CDR3 DNA is TGTGCCAGCAGCTCTGAGGGACTAGCTCCCACAGATACGCAGTATTTT. Protein product: CASSSEGLAPTDTQYF.